One sample yielded the 15 T cell receptor beta chains listed below, sequenced in a study of PD-1 blockade in mismatch repair-deficient tumors (dated by TCRdb to 2017 to 2019). Library preparation used the immunoSEQ multiplex PCR assay. As stored in TCRdb, this immuneACCESS dataset retains in-frame rearrangements with V and J assigned. A fraction of the clones does not appear; measured against another copy, unresolved V genes explain less than half of the discrepancy, and the remainder lacks a known reason. This sample gives 55,000 to 85,000 clones in total; around four fifths of them show up just once. The ten largest make up about 5% of the sample. The specimen comprised peripheral blood, sampled 2 weeks after starting pembrolizumab. Receptors were obtained from an adult with mismatch repair-deficient cancer.

The V gene is TRBV27, the J gene TRBJ2-7, with D possibly TRBD1 on 6 matching bases. This CDR3 contains 13 residues. Germline V gives CDR1 MNHEY, CDR2 SMNVEV (reference sequence). Between the trimmed V and J ends, which lost 6 bases and 2 bases, there was a span of 11 bases. CDR3 sequence: CASRTGSAYEQYF. CDR3 nucleotide sequence: TGTGCCAGCAGGACAGGCAGTGCCTACGAGCAGTACTTC.

This clone showed up just a few times. V is TRBV12-5 and J is TRBJ1-1; the D is unclear. Germline-derived CDR1 and CDR2 are LGHNT and FRNRAP. The CDR3 runs to 13 residues. Trimming took off 4 bases at V and 0 bases at J, with 6 bases between the two ends. The CDR3 bases are TGTGCTAGTGGTTCGCAAATGAACACTGAAGCTTTCTTT. Protein: CASGSQMNTEAFF.

This chain joins TRBV6-1 and TRBJ2-1; 11 bases fit TRBD2. Germline CDR1 reads MNHNS; CDR2 reads SASEGT. J gave up 4 bases and V 11 bases, and 7 bases lay outside the gene matches. The CDR3 extends over 14 amino acids. DNA of the CDR3: TGTGCCGGGGCCGGGACTAGCGGATACAATGAGCAGTTCTTC. Translation gives CAGAGTSGYNEQFF.

The chain joins TRBV25-1 to TRBJ1-1; the D is unclear. CDR1 MGHDK and CDR2 SYGVNS come from the germline V gene. V lost 3 bases and J 0 bases, leaving 14 bases between the germline ends. This CDR3 spans 16 amino acids. The CDR3 loop reads CASSDCPDTLNTEAFF. As DNA, the CDR3 is TGTGCCAGCAGTGATTGCCCTGACACACTGAACACTGAAGCTTTCTTT.

In its sample, this clone was seen once. The rearrangement links TRBV29-1 to TRBJ2-1; perhaps TRBD1 as D (5 bases). V was shortened by 3 bases and J by 5 bases, with 17 bases between the two germline ends. CDR3 length equals 15 residues. Germline V gene data show CDR1 as SQVTM and CDR2 as ANQGSEA. The CDR3 region is CSVDDPLGQNNEQFF. As DNA, the CDR3 is TGCAGCGTTGATGACCCCCTCGGACAAAACAATGAGCAGTTCTTC.

J is TRBJ1-3 and V is TRBV7-3; D gene ambiguous. The CDR3 covers 15 residues. The germline gives CDR1 SGHTA, CDR2 FQGTGA. V was shortened by 1 base and J by 4 bases, with 11 bases between the two germline ends. This CDR3 is CASSLNAGSGNTIYF. CDR3 in DNA: TGTGCCAGCAGCTTAAATGCGGGGTCCGGAAACACCATATATTTT.

CDR3 bases: TGCAGCGTGCAAGGACTAGCGGGAGGTACCTCCTACAATGAGCAGTTCTTC. This sequence encodes CSVQGLAGGTSYNEQFF. The chain employs TRBV29-1 and TRBJ2-1; 14 bases map to TRBD2. The length of the CDR3 is 17 residues. Germline CDR1 and CDR2: SQVTM and ANQGSEA. After removal of 6 bases from V and 0 bases from J, the junction contained 7 bases not matched to a gene.

The chain uses TRBV19 and TRBJ1-5; D gene uncertain. Germline V lookup: CDR1 LNHDA, CDR2 SQIVND (reference sequence). The V and J ends lost 5 bases and 7 bases respectively, with 15 bases between them. The CDR3 extends over 14 amino acids. CDR3 sequence reads: CASSERALSQPQHF. The CDR3 bases are TGTGCCAGTAGTGAACGGGCTCTCTCACAGCCCCAGCATTTT.

The V and J genes are TRBV28 and TRBJ2-5; D is perhaps TRBD1 or TRBD2 (5 bases each). V dropped 6 bases and J dropped 3 bases, with 14 bases sitting between them. From germline, CDR1 is MDHEN and CDR2 SYDVKM. This CDR3 contains 14 residues. The CDR3 loop reads CASRPAGTKETQYF. CDR3 nucleotide sequence: TGTGCCAGCAGGCCCGCCGGGACCAAAGAGACCCAGTACTTC.

V is TRBV27 and J is TRBJ2-7; the D gene is possibly TRBD2 (5 bases). CDR1 and CDR2 from the germline V gene are MNHEY and SMNVEV (reference sequence). V shed 3 bases and J shed 0 bases, with 12 bases lying between them. CDR3 length: 15 amino acids. For the CDR3, the DNA is TGTGCCAGCAGTTTGAAGGAGAGGGCCTCCTACGAGCAGTACTTC. It specifies CASSLKERASYEQYF.

This chain connects TRBV14 to TRBJ2-7; perhaps TRBD2 as D (5 bases). V lost 0 bases to trimming and J lost 1 base, with 10 bases between them. Germline V gene sequence: CDR1 SGHDN, CDR2 FVKESK. CDR3 length: 15 residues. CDR3 loop: CASSQDISGSYEQYF. The CDR3 coding sequence is TGTGCCAGCAGCCAAGACATTTCGGGGTCCTACGAGCAGTACTTC.

In its sample, this clone was seen a few times. The V gene is TRBV2, the J gene TRBJ1-1; no definite D call. V dropped 2 bases and J dropped 0 bases, with 10 bases sitting between them. The germline V gene encodes CDR1 SNHLY and CDR2 FYNNEI. The length of the CDR3 is 15 residues. The CDR3 nucleotides read TGTGCCAGCAGTGAATTTGGCAACATGAACACTGAAGCTTTCTTT. Protein sequence: CASSEFGNMNTEAFF. The variable domain in full, with the rest retrieved from reference TRBV2 and TRBJ1-1, is EPEVTQTPSHQVTQMGQEVILRCVPISNHLYFYWYRQILGQKVEFLVSFYNNEISEKSEIFDDQFSVERPDGSNFTLKIRSTKLEDSAMYFCASSEFGNMNTEAFFGQGTRLTVV.

The V gene is TRBV27, the J gene TRBJ2-1; D gene ambiguous. Germline V CDR1 and CDR2: MNHEY, SMNVEV (reference sequence). V was pared by 0 bases and J by 7 bases, with 16 bases between. This CDR3 is built from 16 residues. The CDR3 region is CASSLSVAEPTNEQFF. CDR3 bases: TGTGCCAGCAGTTTATCGGTTGCGGAACCGACAAATGAGCAGTTCTTC.

This clone showed up just once. The chain uses TRBV23-1 and TRBJ1-5; 11 nucleotides align to TRBD1. TRBV23-1 counts as an open reading frame of uncertain function. The CDR3 extends over 17 amino acids. V was clipped by 0 bases and J by 7 bases; unmatched bases: 8. Here the CDR3 DNA reads TGCGCCAGCAGTCAATCTATCAGGACAGGGGGCGAACAGCCCCAGCATTTT. This codes for CASSQSIRTGGEQPQHF.

The chain joins TRBV29-1 to TRBJ2-1, with TRBD2 matching over 7 bases. The CDR3 runs to 15 residues. In germline, CDR1 is SQVTM, CDR2 ANQGSEA. Trimming took 3 bases from V and 3 from J; bases not matched to a gene: 8. The DNA for the CDR3 is TGCAGCGTTGATGGGGGGGAGGGCCGCTACAATGAGCAGTTCTTC. Translation: CSVDGGEGRYNEQFF.